This T cell receptor (beta chain) was retrieved from a study of shared clonotypes between healthy human individuals. Turning to the study itself: Per donor, three plates held CD4 naive cells, three held CD4 memory, two held CD8 naive and one held CD8 memory.

With respect to this clone: Its target is not known.

Only in-frame clones appear in the TCRdb table, and some are missing; sequencing was by immunoSEQ multiplex PCR. Among nearly 1 million clones, over 60% were seen once, and the ten largest hold 1.5%. Germline V CDR1 and CDR2: GTSNPN, SVGIG (reference sequence). CDR3 length equals 13 residues. Trimming removed 0 bases at V and 5 bases at J, with 11 bases between. Study-wide results and caveats: In contrast to clonotypes shared by all four donors, non-shared clonotypes had lower generation probabilities. Generally, naive subsets (rather than memory subsets) showed larger estimated richness.

The receptor's source is a man aged 18 to 30 in good health. The chain couples TRBV30 to TRBJ2-7; the D is unclear. Sequencing used memory CD4+ T cells sorted from blood. Subset reported: CD45RA-negative fraction. CDR3 nucleotide sequence: TGTGCCTGGAGTGTAGGATGGCTGGACGAGCAGTACTTC. It yields the protein CAWSVGWLDEQYF.